These 18 T cell receptor beta chains came from one sample sequenced in a study of CD8 T cells in Susac syndrome. Random hexamers primed reverse transcription of about 0.45 to 1 ug RNA. Each CDR3 protein gets one entry after TCRdb re-called the immunoSEQ multiplex PCR reads with MiXCR. The sample lists fewer than 150,000 distinct CDR3 sequences; more than 90% were seen once. Sequencing was performed on CD4+ T cells from PBMCs. The receptor set was obtained from a human donor in good health.

This chain connects TRBV23-1 to TRBJ1-2; a possible D gene is TRBD1 (6 bases). TRBV23-1 is noted as an ORF with a role that remains uncertain. V lost 2 bases to trimming and J lost 1 base, with 14 bases between them. CDR3 length: 16 amino acids. CDR3 sequence reads: CASSQPRDTRNYGYTF. As DNA, the CDR3 is TGCGCCAGCAGTCAACCCCGGGACACCCGTAACTATGGCTACACCTTC.

This chain joins TRBV3-1 and TRBJ2-7; D unresolved. The CDR3 extends over 16 amino acids. Germline V lookup: CDR1 LGHDT, CDR2 YNNKEL (reference sequence). V was shortened by 4 bases and J by 2 bases, with 18 bases between the two germline ends. CDR3 nucleotide sequence: TGTGCCAGCAGCCTTTACACCGGATCTCGACCCTACGAGCAGTACTTC. Translation gives CASSLYTGSRPYEQYF.

This sequence joins TRBV7-2 and TRBJ2-1; D is uncertain. Trimming stripped 7 bases from V and 3 bases from J, with 13 bases between. CDR3 length: 14 residues. Germline-derived CDR1 and CDR2 are SGHTA and FQGNSA. CDR3 in amino acids: CASTNDAGYNEQFF. The CDR3 DNA reads as TGTGCCAGCACGAATGACGCTGGCTACAATGAGCAGTTCTTC.

The V call is TRBV6-2 or TRBV6-3, the J call TRBJ2-2, with D perhaps given as TRBD1 or TRBD2 (5 bases each). Germline CDR1 is MNHEY and CDR2 is SVGEGT. V lost 5 bases and J 0 bases, leaving 10 bases between the germline ends. The CDR3 sequence is 15 residues long. CDR3 in DNA: TGTGCCAGCAGTCGGGACCCGGCGAACACCGGGGAGCTGTTTTTT. Translating it yields CASSRDPANTGELFF.

The rearrangement joins TRBV29-1 to TRBJ2-5, with 7 bases fitting TRBD1. The CDR3 runs to 12 residues. CDR1 is SQVTM, CDR2 ANQGSEA, per germline. J gave up 2 bases and V 7 bases, and 4 bases lay outside the gene matches. The CDR3 here is CSGSQGQETQYF. CDR3 nucleotides: TGCAGCGGTTCACAGGGGCAAGAGACCCAGTACTTC.

The chain has TRBV29-1 and TRBJ2-1; a possible D gene is TRBD2 (5 bases). Trimming pared 7 bases from V and 2 bases from J, leaving 18 bases between. The CDR3 length is 15 residues. Per germline, CDR1 SQVTM and CDR2 ANQGSEA. CDR3 loop: CSAMRISDPYNEQFF. The CDR3 region has the DNA TGCAGCGCCATGAGAATTAGCGATCCCTACAATGAGCAGTTCTTC.

The V call is TRBV2, the J call TRBJ2-4, with D perhaps TRBD2 (5 bases). Trimming removed 6 bases at V and 0 bases at J, with 15 bases between. CDR1 and CDR2 from the germline V gene are SNHLY and FYNNEI. The CDR3 spans 16 residues. The CDR3 DNA follows: TGTGCCAGCAGGGACCGACGAGGGATAGCCAAAAACATTCAGTACTTC. This gives the protein CASRDRRGIAKNIQYF.

J is TRBJ2-5 and V is TRBV6-5; the D call may be TRBD1 or TRBD2 (6 bases each). The germline CDR1 and CDR2 sequences are MNHEY and SVGAGI. The CDR3 length is 15 residues. Trimming removed 5 bases at V and 10 bases at J, with 23 bases between. DNA of the CDR3: TGTGCCAGCAGTCGAAAAGCTACAGGGAGGTTAGGCCAGTACTTC. This codes for CASSRKATGRLGQYF.

Here the CDR3 reads CASGRTGDDYGYTF. CDR3 sequence (DNA): TGTGCCAGCGGACGGACAGGGGATGACTATGGCTACACCTTC. The chain carries TRBV7-2 and TRBJ1-2; 9 bases map to TRBD1. CDR3 length equals 14 residues. Germline-derived CDR1 and CDR2 are SGHTA and FQGNSA. J was trimmed by 3 bases and V by 8 bases; bases with no gene match: 7.

This clonotype was observed once. The rearrangement joins TRBV28 to TRBJ2-7, with 7 bases matching TRBD1. The CDR3 contains 15 residues. Germline trimming cut 6 bases from V and 0 bases from J; bases unmatched to any gene: 8. The germline V gene encodes CDR1 MDHEN and CDR2 SYDVKM. The CDR3 here is CASSRPGQSSYEQYF. DNA for the CDR3: TGTGCCAGCAGCCGTCCGGGACAGAGCTCCTACGAGCAGTACTTC.

This chain joins TRBV19 and TRBJ2-2, with D unclear. The CDR3 has 13 amino acids. Germline lookup yields CDR1 LNHDA and CDR2 SQIVND (reference sequence). Trimming left V 3 bases short and J 7 bases short, with 9 bases between. This chain's CDR3 is CASSIAVVGELFF. CDR3 DNA: TGTGCCAGTAGTATTGCGGTCGTCGGGGAGCTGTTTTTT.

This chain connects TRBV6-5 to TRBJ1-2; tentatively, D is TRBD1 (6 bases). The CDR3 sequence is 12 residues long. Germline lookup yields CDR1 MNHEY and CDR2 SVGAGI. Trimming shortened V by 7 bases and J by 8 bases, and 14 bases separated the two germline ends. The CDR3 coding sequence is TGTGCCAGCACTACAGGGAGGGTAGGCTACACCTTC. This encodes CASTTGRVGYTF.

The V call is TRBV5-6, the J call TRBJ1-5; 11 bases agree with TRBD1. Unmatched junction bases numbered 4, after V lost 2 bases and J lost 9 bases. Germline loops: CDR1 SGHDT, CDR2 YYEEEE. The length of the CDR3 is 14 residues. Here the CDR3 reads CASSLGQGASPQHF. The CDR3 region has the DNA TGTGCCAGCAGCTTAGGACAGGGGGCTTCGCCCCAGCATTTT.

J is TRBJ1-2 and V is TRBV6-6, with TRBD1 identical over 7 bases. Germline CDR1 and CDR2: MNHNY and SVGAGI (reference sequence). After removal of 4 bases from V and 8 bases from J, the junction contained 13 bases not matched to a gene. The length of the CDR3 is 15 residues. CDR3 protein: CASSSVTARGDGYTF. The CDR3 DNA sequence: TGTGCCAGCAGTTCTGTGACGGCCAGGGGGGACGGCTACACCTTC.

Only one count was recorded for this clonotype. The genes are TRBV7-2 and TRBJ2-1; 11 nucleotides agree with TRBD2. The CDR3 has 15 residues. Germline loops: CDR1 SGHTA, CDR2 FQGNSA. With 6 bases clipped from V and 7 bases from J, the junction kept 8 bases outside the gene matches. For the CDR3, the DNA is TGTGCCAGCAGAACACTAGCGGGAGTAGGAAATGAGCAGTTCTTC. This sequence encodes CASRTLAGVGNEQFF.

The gene calls are TRBV5-1 and TRBJ2-3; 10 nucleotides match TRBD1. J lost 2 bases, V lost 0 bases, and 12 bases had no gene match. Germline CDR1 and CDR2: SGHRS and YFSETQ. This CDR3 spans 19 amino acids. The CDR3 bases are TGCGCCAGCAGCTTGGGCTTAACGGGACAGGGGCGACTCACAGATACGCAGTATTTT. It codes for CASSLGLTGQGRLTDTQYF. Full variable domain (outside the CDR3, taken from reference TRBV5-1 and TRBJ2-3): KAGVTQTPRYLIKTRGQQVTLSCSPISGHRSVSWYQQTPGQGLQFLFEYFSETQRNKGNFPGRFSGRQFSNSRSEMNVSTLELGDSALYLCASSLGLTGQGRLTDTQYFGPGTRLTVL.

This sequence joins TRBV6-1 and TRBJ2-7; no clear D. Deletions cut 6 bases from V and 4 bases from J, with 16 bases between. Germline CDR1 reads MNHNS; CDR2 reads SASEGT. The CDR3 has 14 residues. The CDR3 loop reads CASSQLGSVYEQYF. CDR3 nucleotide sequence: TGTGCCAGCAGCCAACTGGGATCGGTTTACGAGCAGTACTTC.

The chain employs TRBV24-1 and TRBJ2-1; no firm D call. CDR1 is KGHDR and CDR2 is SFDVKD in the germline V gene. CDR3 length equals 17 residues. The V gene lost 1 base and the J gene lost 7 bases, with 19 bases spanning the gap. The DNA for the CDR3 is TGTGCCACCAGTGATTTTCGGAATCGGCGGAGTCATAATGAGCAGTTCTTC. It yields the protein CATSDFRNRRSHNEQFF.